This passage covers 27 T cell receptor beta chains from one sample sequenced in a study of cytomegalovirus exposure and HLA in healthy donors. The PCR used 60 Vbeta and 13 Jbeta primers. This table comes from immunoSEQ multiplex PCR, and its TCRdb copy is limited to in-frame clones, with some not included. The sample lists about 130,000 clones, less than 80% occurring once. Material for sequencing was PBMCs. The origin of the receptors is a female donor in good health and CMV-seropositive.

In this sample, this clone turned up once. J is TRBJ2-1 and V is TRBV5-1, with 11 bases lining up with TRBD1. The CDR3 loop spans 17 amino acids. Unmatched junction bases numbered 6, after V lost 1 base and J lost 3 bases. Germline V gene sequence: CDR1 SGHRS, CDR2 YFSETQ. CDR3: CASSLTPGTGGYNEQFF. The CDR3 DNA reads as TGCGCCAGCAGCTTGACCCCCGGGACAGGGGGCTACAATGAGCAGTTCTTC.

The gene calls are TRBV6-5 and TRBJ2-4; 16 bases align to TRBD2. V shed 4 bases, J shed 7 bases, and the junction held 4 bases outside the gene matches. The CDR3 is made up of 16 amino acids. Per germline, CDR1 MNHEY and CDR2 SVGAGI. This CDR3 is CASSSEGLAGGNIQYF. CDR3 sequence (DNA): TGTGCCAGCAGTTCCGAGGGACTAGCGGGGGGGAACATTCAGTACTTC.

The chain combines TRBV19 with TRBJ1-2; D remains ambiguous. CDR3 length: 15 amino acids. The V gene's germline CDR1 is LNHDA and CDR2 SQIVND (reference sequence). Between the trimmed V and J ends, which lost 5 bases and 0 bases, there was a span of 13 bases. CDR3 protein: CASSPTPQANYGYTF. The CDR3 DNA reads TGTGCCAGTAGTCCGACCCCGCAGGCTAACTATGGCTACACCTTC.

This clone was counted between two and nine times. This chain uses TRBV29-1 with TRBJ2-1, with D possibly TRBD1 on 6 matching bases. CDR3 length: 15 amino acids. The V gene lost 4 bases and the J gene lost 9 bases, with 22 bases spanning the gap. Germline loops: CDR1 SQVTM, CDR2 ANQGSEA. The CDR3 DNA reads TGCAGCGTTGGGACAGTATTGTCCGGTCCAGGTGAGCAGTTCTTC. Protein sequence: CSVGTVLSGPGEQFF.

The chain joins TRBV19 to TRBJ2-5; the match to TRBD1 covers 7 bases. The end of the DNA fits TRBJ2-7 better, so the J call may be wrong. From germline, CDR1 is LNHDA and CDR2 SQIVND (reference sequence). This CDR3 comprises 13 residues. The CDR3 protein is CASSDRQGYEQYF. The CDR3 nucleotides are TGTGCCAGTAGTGATCGACAGGGTTACGAGCAGTACTTC.

This rearrangement joins TRBV7-6 to TRBJ2-7, with D uncertain. This CDR3 is 18 amino acids long. Trimming left V 1 base short and J 2 bases short, with 21 bases between. Germline CDR1 is SGHVS and CDR2 is FNYEAQ. As DNA, the CDR3 is TGTGCCAGCAGCTTAGACCCTCATGCCAGGTCGCTTACCTACGAGCAGTACTTC. Protein sequence: CASSLDPHARSLTYEQYF.

This CDR3 is CASSYSNLGAADTQYF. CDR3 nucleotide sequence: TGTGCCAGCAGTTACTCGAATTTGGGGGCAGCAGATACGCAGTATTTT. The chain combines TRBV6-5 with TRBJ2-3; maybe TRBD1 (6 bases). The CDR3 is 16 amino acids. The germline V gene has CDR1 MNHEY and CDR2 SVGAGI. Trimming pared 0 bases from V and 4 bases from J, leaving 14 bases between.

This clone was picked up one time. The gene calls are TRBV30 and TRBJ2-5; 7 bases agree with TRBD1. The better agreement between TRBJ2-7 and the DNA end casts doubt on the J call. CDR3 length: 14 amino acids. Germline-derived CDR1 and CDR2 are GTSNPN and SVGIG (reference sequence). The CDR3 here is CAWSGTAVSYEQYF. Written as DNA, the CDR3 is TGTGCCTGGAGCGGGACAGCAGTCTCCTACGAGCAGTACTTC.

The chain uses TRBV20-1 and TRBJ2-7; the D is unclear. The germline gives CDR1 DFQATT, CDR2 SNEGSKA (reference sequence). The CDR3 sequence is 11 residues long. V shed 2 bases and J shed 0 bases, with 2 bases lying between them. This CDR3 reads CSARLSYEQYF. CDR3 DNA sequence: TGCAGTGCTAGACTCTCCTACGAGCAGTACTTC.

The CDR3 reads CASSQPSGGYADTQYF. CDR3 bases: TGTGCCAGCAGCCAGCCTAGCGGGGGGTACGCAGATACGCAGTATTTT. The V gene is TRBV5-4, the J gene TRBJ2-3; TRBD2 agrees at 11 bases. Trimming cost V 4 bases and J 4 bases; bases outside gene matches: 8. The CDR3 is 16 amino acids. CDR1 SGHNT and CDR2 YYREEE come from the germline V gene (reference sequence).

V gene TRBV7-6 combines with J gene TRBJ2-1; 7 positions agree with TRBD1. CDR3 length: 12 residues. With 1 base clipped from V and 11 bases from J, the junction kept 2 bases outside the gene matches. From germline, CDR1 is SGHVS and CDR2 FNYEAQ. The CDR3 is CASSLDRGQQFF. The CDR3 coding sequence is TGTGCCAGCAGCTTAGACAGGGGTCAGCAGTTCTTC.

This rearrangement joins TRBV6-5 to TRBJ2-2; TRBD2 is a possible D gene (7 bases). The CDR3 length is 15 residues. Germline V gene lookup returns CDR1 MNHEY and CDR2 SVGAGI. Deletions cut 7 bases from V and 0 bases from J, with 12 bases between. CDR3 DNA: TGTGCCAGCAAAGAGGGGGGGGCGAACACCGGGGAGCTGTTTTTT. Amino acid sequence: CASKEGGANTGELFF.

V is TRBV5-1 and J is TRBJ2-1, with TRBD2 as a possible D gene (6 bases). The germline V and J ends were trimmed by 0 bases and 9 bases, with 13 bases remaining between them. The germline V gene has CDR1 SGHRS and CDR2 YFSETQ. CDR3 length: 14 amino acids. CDR3 protein: CASSLGGRGVEQFF. CDR3 bases: TGCGCCAGCAGCTTGGGGGGACGCGGGGTTGAGCAGTTCTTC.

This sequence joins TRBV7-2 and TRBJ1-5; 9 nucleotides match TRBD1. Trimming removed 2 bases from V and 9 bases from J; junction bases left unmatched: 8. This CDR3 comprises 15 residues. The V gene's germline CDR1 is SGHTA and CDR2 FQGNSA. The CDR3 is CASSLIPDRGRPQHF. CDR3 coding DNA: TGTGCCAGCAGCTTAATCCCGGACAGGGGACGGCCCCAGCATTTT. Using reference TRBV7-2 and TRBJ1-5 for the parts outside the CDR3, the full variable domain is GAGVSQSPSNKVTEKGKDVELRCDPISGHTALYWYRQSLGQGLEFLIYFQGNSAPDKSGLPSDRFSAERTGGSVSTLTIQRTQQEDSAVYLCASSLIPDRGRPQHFGDGTRLSIL.

Here the CDR3 reads CASSSSGGGDSFYNEQFF. The CDR3 DNA reads TGTGCCAGCAGCAGTAGCGGCGGGGGGGACTCCTTTTACAATGAGCAGTTCTTC. V is TRBV9 and J is TRBJ2-1; TRBD2 aligns across 9 bases. This CDR3 spans 18 amino acids. Losses at the gene ends were 4 bases for V and 4 bases for J; bases not matched to a gene: 15. From germline, CDR1 is SGDLS and CDR2 YYNGEE.

The rearrangement uses TRBV4-1 and TRBJ1-4; D uncertain. V was pared by 0 bases and J by 0 bases, with 11 bases between. The germline gives CDR1 MGHRA, CDR2 YSYEKL. The CDR3 contains 17 residues. The CDR3 DNA is TGCGCCAGCAGCCAAGATAGCGGCGGACCAACTAATGAAAAACTGTTTTTT. This sequence encodes CASSQDSGGPTNEKLFF.

The chain has TRBV10-1 and TRBJ2-3; 8 nucleotides agree with TRBD2. The CDR3 contains 15 residues. In germline, CDR1 is WNHNN, CDR2 SYGVQD (reference sequence). The junction had 5 bases not matched to a gene; V was cut back by 2 bases and J by 4 bases. CDR3 DNA: TGCGCCAGCAGTGAGCGGGGGGGCCGCTCAGATACGCAGTATTTT. Protein product: CASSERGGRSDTQYF.

This rearrangement joins TRBV12-5 to TRBJ2-1; D might be TRBD2 (5 bases). Trimming pared 0 bases from V and 8 bases from J, leaving 23 bases between. The CDR3 extends over 18 amino acids. From germline, CDR1 is LGHNT and CDR2 FRNRAP. This CDR3 is CASGLVSPGWQAFDEQFF. CDR3 DNA: TGTGCTAGTGGTTTGGTATCCCCGGGGTGGCAGGCTTTCGATGAGCAGTTCTTC.

This chain connects TRBV30 to TRBJ1-2; 11 bases fit TRBD1. With 4 bases clipped from V and 3 bases from J, the junction kept 7 bases outside the gene matches. The CDR3 has 15 residues. Germline V gene data show CDR1 as GTSNPN and CDR2 as SVGIG (reference sequence). The CDR3 loop is CAWKPGQGGYYGYTF. In nucleotides, the CDR3 is TGTGCCTGGAAACCGGGACAGGGGGGATACTATGGCTACACCTTC. Supplemented by reference TRBV30 and TRBJ1-2, the full variable domain reads SQTIHQWPATLVQPVGSPLSLECTVEGTSNPNLYWYRQAAGRGLQLLFYSVGIGQISSEVPQNLSASRPQDRQFILSSKKLLLSDSGFYLCAWKPGQGGYYGYTFGSGTRLTVV.

A note on this clone: The junction departs from germline at one end; a sequencing error may be responsible. V usage is TRBV2 and J usage is TRBJ2-7; TRBD2 matches 7 bases. There are 18 residues in the CDR3. Germline-derived CDR1 and CDR2 are SNHLY and FYNNEI. CDR3 in amino acids: CASSEDDQEPSGTYEQYF. CDR3 DNA sequence: TGTGCCAGCAGCGAAGACGACCAAGAGCCTAGCGGAACCTACGAGCAGTACTTC. Supplemented by reference TRBV2 and TRBJ2-7, the full variable domain reads EPEVTQTPSHQVTQMGQEVILRCVPISNHLYFYWYRQILGQKVEFLVSFYNNEISEKSEIFDDQFSVERPDGSNFTLKIRSTKLEDSAMYFCASSEDDQEPSGTYEQYFGPGTRLTVT.

The V call is TRBV6-5, the J call TRBJ2-5; 10 bases agree with TRBD1. The CDR3 sequence is 15 residues long. Germline V gene sequence: CDR1 MNHEY, CDR2 SVGAGI. V shed 5 bases and J 5 bases; nucleotides not matched to a gene: 8. CDR3 loop: CASSRRDRGLETQYF. CDR3 DNA: TGTGCCAGCAGTCGCCGGGACAGGGGTCTGGAGACCCAGTACTTC.

This clone was counted a single time. The V call is TRBV12-5, the J call TRBJ2-1; perhaps TRBD2 as D (7 bases). The germline gives CDR1 LGHNT, CDR2 FRNRAP. V lost 0 bases and J 7 bases, leaving 16 bases between the germline ends. This CDR3 comprises 16 residues. The CDR3, as DNA: TGTGCTAGTGGTTTGGTACTCGCGGGGGCCATTAATGAGCAGTTCTTC. Its protein is CASGLVLAGAINEQFF.

The chain uses TRBV4-2 and TRBJ2-3, with 8 bases aligning to TRBD2. CDR3 length: 17 amino acids. Germline V gives CDR1 LGHNA, CDR2 YNFKEQ. The V segment lost 3 bases and the J segment 0 bases; nucleotides outside the gene matches: 8. CDR3 bases: TGTGCCAGCAGCCACGAACTAGCGGCTACTAGCACAGATACGCAGTATTTT. It translates to CASSHELAATSTDTQYF.

This sequence joins TRBV19 and TRBJ2-6; D is unresolved. The length of the CDR3 is 16 residues. The V end lost 5 bases, the J end lost 0 bases, and 11 bases lay between the germline ends. The germline CDR1 and CDR2 sequences are LNHDA and SQIVND (reference sequence). The CDR3 region is CASSPYPISGANVLTF. The DNA for the CDR3 is TGTGCCAGTAGTCCCTATCCAATCTCTGGGGCCAACGTCCTGACTTTC.

The V and J genes are TRBV10-3 and TRBJ2-2; 12 positions agree with TRBD1. The CDR3 totals 15 residues. J lost 7 bases, V lost 4 bases, and 4 bases had no gene match. Germline V gene data show CDR1 as ENHRY and CDR2 as SYGVKD. Written as DNA, the CDR3 is TGTGCCATCAGTGGGGACAGGGGGCCTATCGGGGAGCTGTTTTTT. It is translated as CAISGDRGPIGELFF.

This clone came up once. The genes are TRBV6-5 and TRBJ1-6, with D unresolved. In germline, CDR1 is MNHEY, CDR2 SVGAGI. Trimming removed 0 bases from V and 10 bases from J, with 7 bases in between. This CDR3 has 13 amino acids. The CDR3 DNA reads TGTGCCAGCAGTTACTCGAGTAGCTCACCCCTCCACTTT. It is translated as CASSYSSSSPLHF.

V usage is TRBV14 and J usage is TRBJ1-2; a possible D gene is TRBD1 (5 bases). The V gene lost 3 bases and the J gene lost 4 bases, with 12 bases spanning the gap. Germline V gene lookup returns CDR1 SGHDN and CDR2 FVKESK. CDR3 size: 14 residues. CDR3 protein: CASSQTATVYGYTF. The CDR3 coding sequence is TGTGCCAGCAGCCAGACAGCTACCGTCTATGGCTACACCTTC.